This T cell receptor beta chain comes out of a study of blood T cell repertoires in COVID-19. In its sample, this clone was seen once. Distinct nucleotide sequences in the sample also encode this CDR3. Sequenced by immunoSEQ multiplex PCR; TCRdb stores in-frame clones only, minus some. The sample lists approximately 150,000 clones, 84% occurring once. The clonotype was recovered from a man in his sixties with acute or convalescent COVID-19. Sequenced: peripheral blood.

The CDR3 nucleotides are TGCGCCAGCAGCTTGCGGGGGATGGGCACAGATACGCAGTATTTT. Its translation is CASSLRGMGTDTQYF. V and J are TRBV5-1 and TRBJ2-3, with D possibly TRBD2 on 6 matching bases. V lost 1 base and J lost 1, with 10 bases in between. CDR1 and CDR2 (germline): SGHRS, YFSETQ. CDR3 length: 15 residues.